This T cell receptor (beta chain) is drawn from a study of T-cell reconstitution after alpha-beta-depleted transplantation in children. Concerning this clonotype itself: Its antigen is unknown.

Using unique molecular identifiers, the investigators prepared the TCRbeta library. TCRdb reprocessed the PCR reads via MiXCR and lists one record per CDR3 protein. The sample lists a few hundred thousand distinct CDR3 sequences, 23% occurring once. Points from the study as a whole: There were reportedly several hundred expanded graft clones from which alpha-beta T cells came about two months after transplant. Diversity of TCRbeta at day 60 was high in some patients, arising from surviving recipient T cells and thymic progenitors. T-cell counts and diversity were attributed mostly to newly produced T cells one year after transplant.

Trimming stripped 3 bases from V and 2 bases from J, with 13 bases between. CDR3 size: 15 residues. Germline CDR1 and CDR2: MNHNS and SASEGT. This TCR was recovered from a male patient aged 10-17 years who had a stem cell transplant for acute lymphoblastic leukemia, so the T cells may come from the graft donor. Sequencing was performed on PBMCs, mostly from graft donor cells, taken 180 days after TCRalphabeta/CD19-depleted stem cell transplant. The rearrangement links TRBV6-1 to TRBJ1-2; maybe TRBD1 (5 bases). Written as DNA, the CDR3 is TGTGCCAGCAGTGACCTCGGGGGACGGAACTATGGCTACACCTTC. It encodes CASSDLGGRNYGYTF.